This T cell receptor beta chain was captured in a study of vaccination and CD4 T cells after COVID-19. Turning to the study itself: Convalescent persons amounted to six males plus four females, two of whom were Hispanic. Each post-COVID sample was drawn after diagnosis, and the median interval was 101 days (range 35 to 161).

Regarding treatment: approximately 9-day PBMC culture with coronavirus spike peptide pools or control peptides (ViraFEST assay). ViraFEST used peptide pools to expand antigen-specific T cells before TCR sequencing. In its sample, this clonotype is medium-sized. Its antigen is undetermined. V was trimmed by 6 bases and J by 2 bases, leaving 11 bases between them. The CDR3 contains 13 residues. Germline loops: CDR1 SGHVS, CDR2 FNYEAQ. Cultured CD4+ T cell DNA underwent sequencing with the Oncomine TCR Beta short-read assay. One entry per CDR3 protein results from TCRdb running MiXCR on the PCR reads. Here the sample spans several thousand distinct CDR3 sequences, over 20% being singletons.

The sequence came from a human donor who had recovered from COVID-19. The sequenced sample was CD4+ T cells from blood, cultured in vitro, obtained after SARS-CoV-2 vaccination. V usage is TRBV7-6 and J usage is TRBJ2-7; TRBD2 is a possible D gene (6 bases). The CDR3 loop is CASSLAIAYEQYF. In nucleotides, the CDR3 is TGTGCCAGCAGTCTAGCGATAGCCTACGAGCAGTACTTC.